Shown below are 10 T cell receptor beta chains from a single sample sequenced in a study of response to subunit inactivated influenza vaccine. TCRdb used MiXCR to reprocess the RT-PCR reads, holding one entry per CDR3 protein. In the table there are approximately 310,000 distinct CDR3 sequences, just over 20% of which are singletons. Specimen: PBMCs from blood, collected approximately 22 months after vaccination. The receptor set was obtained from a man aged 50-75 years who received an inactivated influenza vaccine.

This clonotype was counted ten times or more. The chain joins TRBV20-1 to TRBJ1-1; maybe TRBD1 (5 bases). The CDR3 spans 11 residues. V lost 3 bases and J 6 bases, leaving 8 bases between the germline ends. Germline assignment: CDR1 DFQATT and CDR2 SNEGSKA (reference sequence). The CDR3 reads CSASRGAEAFF. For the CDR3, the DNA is TGCAGTGCTAGTCGGGGGGCTGAAGCTTTCTTT.

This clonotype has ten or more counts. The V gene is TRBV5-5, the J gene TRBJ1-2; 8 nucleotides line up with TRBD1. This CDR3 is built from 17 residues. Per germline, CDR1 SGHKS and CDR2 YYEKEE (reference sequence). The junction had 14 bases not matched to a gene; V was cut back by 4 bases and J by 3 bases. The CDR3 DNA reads TGTGCCAGCAGCCCAACCGGGACAGGATGGGAAGACTATGGCTACACCTTC. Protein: CASSPTGTGWEDYGYTF.

The CDR3 DNA sequence: TGTGCCACCAGCAGAGACCCAGGATACTCTGGAAACACCATATATTTT. Its protein is CATSRDPGYSGNTIYF. The chain is built from TRBV15 and TRBJ1-3, with D uncertain. Looked up from germline, CDR1 is LNHNV and CDR2 is YYDKDF (reference sequence). V lost 0 bases and J lost 0, with 9 bases in between. The CDR3 extends over 16 amino acids. The full variable domain, completed using reference TRBV15 and TRBJ1-3, is DAMVIQNPRYQVTQFGKPVTLSCSQTLNHNVMYWYQQKSSQAPKLLFHYYDKDFNNEADTPDNFQSRRPNTSFCFLDIRSPGLGDTAMYLCATSRDPGYSGNTIYFGEGSWLTVV.

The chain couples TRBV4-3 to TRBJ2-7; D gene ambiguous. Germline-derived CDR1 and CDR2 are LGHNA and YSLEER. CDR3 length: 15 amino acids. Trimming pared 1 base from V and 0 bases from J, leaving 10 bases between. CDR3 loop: CASSQGDLSSYEQYF. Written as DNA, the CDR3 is TGCGCCAGCAGCCAAGGTGACCTTAGCTCCTACGAGCAGTACTTC.

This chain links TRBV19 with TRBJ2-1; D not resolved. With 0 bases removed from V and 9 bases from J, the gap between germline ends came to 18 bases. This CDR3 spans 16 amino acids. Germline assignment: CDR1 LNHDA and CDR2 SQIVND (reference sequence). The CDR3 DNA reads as TGTGCCAGTAGTATAGATGGCTATCCCTATAGACGTGAGCAGTTCTTC. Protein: CASSIDGYPYRREQFF. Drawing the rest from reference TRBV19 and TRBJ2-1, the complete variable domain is DGGITQSPKYLFRKEGQNVTLSCEQNLNHDAMYWYRQDPGQGLRLIYYSQIVNDFQKGDIAEGYSVSREKKESFPLTVTSAQKNPTAFYLCASSIDGYPYRREQFFGPGTRLTVL.

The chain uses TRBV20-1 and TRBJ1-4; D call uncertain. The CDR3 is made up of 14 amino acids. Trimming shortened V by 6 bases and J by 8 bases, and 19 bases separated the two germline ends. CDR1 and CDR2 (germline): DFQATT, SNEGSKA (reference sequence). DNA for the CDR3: TGCAGTGCCATATCGAATCTACTAGGGGAAAAACTGTTTTTT. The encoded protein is CSAISNLLGEKLFF.

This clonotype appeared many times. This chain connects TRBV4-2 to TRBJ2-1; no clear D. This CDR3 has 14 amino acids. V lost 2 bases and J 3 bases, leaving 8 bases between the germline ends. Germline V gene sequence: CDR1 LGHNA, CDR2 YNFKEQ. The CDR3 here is CASSQFDGYNEQFF. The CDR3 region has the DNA TGTGCCAGCAGCCAATTTGACGGCTACAATGAGCAGTTCTTC.

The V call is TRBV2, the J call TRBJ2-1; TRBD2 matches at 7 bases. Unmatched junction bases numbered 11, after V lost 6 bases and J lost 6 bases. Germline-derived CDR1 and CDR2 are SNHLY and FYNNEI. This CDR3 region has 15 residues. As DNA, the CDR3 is TGTGCCAGCAGAAAAGGGGTAGCGGGCGGCAATGAGCAGTTCTTC. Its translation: CASRKGVAGGNEQFF.

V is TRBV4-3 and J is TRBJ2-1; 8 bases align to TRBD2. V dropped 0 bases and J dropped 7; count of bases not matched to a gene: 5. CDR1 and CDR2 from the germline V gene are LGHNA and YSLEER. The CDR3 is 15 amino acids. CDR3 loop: CASSQDYGRANEQFF. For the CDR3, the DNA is TGCGCCAGCAGCCAAGATTACGGGAGGGCTAATGAGCAGTTCTTC.

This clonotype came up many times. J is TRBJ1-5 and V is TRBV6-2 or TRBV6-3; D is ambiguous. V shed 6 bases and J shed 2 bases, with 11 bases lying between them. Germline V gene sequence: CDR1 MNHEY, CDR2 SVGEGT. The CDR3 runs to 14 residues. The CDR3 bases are TGTGCCAGCAGGCGGGAGTCGGGCAATCAGCCCCAGCATTTT. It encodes CASRRESGNQPQHF.